The 6 T cell receptor beta chains reported below all come from one sample, sequenced in a study of cytomegalovirus exposure and HLA in healthy donors. The PCR used 60 Vbeta and 13 Jbeta primers. Profiled with immunoSEQ multiplex PCR; TCRdb holds only in-frame clones, not every one. Found here are 100,000 to 150,000 clones, more than 60% of them singletons; the top ten hold approximately 1.6%. Sequencing used PBMCs. The receptor source for this set is a woman aged 18-29 years in good health and CMV-seronegative.

This clone appeared once. V is TRBV28 and J is TRBJ1-2; TRBD1 might be the D (6 bases). The CDR3 totals 15 residues. Trimming removed 3 bases at V and 5 bases at J, with 16 bases between. Germline CDR1 MDHEN, CDR2 SYDVKM. CDR3: CASSFLTGTYYGYTF. The CDR3 DNA follows: TGTGCCAGCAGTTTCTTAACCGGGACATATTATGGCTACACCTTC.

This chain links TRBV5-1 with TRBJ1-4, with 7 bases fitting TRBD1. The V gene's germline CDR1 is SGHRS and CDR2 YFSETQ. The CDR3 consists of 15 residues. The trim removed 1 base at V and 6 bases at J, leaving 6 bases unmatched. CDR3: CASSLSGRGDEKLFF. CDR3 DNA: TGCGCCAGCAGCTTGTCGGGCAGGGGGGATGAAAAACTGTTTTTT. Together with reference TRBV5-1 and TRBJ1-4, the CDR3 gives the full variable domain: KAGVTQTPRYLIKTRGQQVTLSCSPISGHRSVSWYQQTPGQGLQFLFEYFSETQRNKGNFPGRFSGRQFSNSRSEMNVSTLELGDSALYLCASSLSGRGDEKLFFGSGTQLSVL.

This clone was observed a single time. The chain employs TRBV7-2 and TRBJ1-1; no reliable D call. Germline values: CDR1 SGHTA, CDR2 FQGNSA. The ends were cut back, 3 bases at V and 2 bases at J, with 13 bases in the middle. This CDR3 spans 15 amino acids. This CDR3 reads CASSFSGGENTEAFF. The DNA for the CDR3 is TGTGCCAGCAGCTTCTCAGGCGGGGAAAACACTGAAGCTTTCTTT.

The chain employs TRBV15 and TRBJ2-5; D might be TRBD2 (7 bases). The CDR3 totals 15 residues. The V gene lost 1 base and the J gene lost 4 bases, with 13 bases spanning the gap. Looked up from germline, CDR1 is LNHNV and CDR2 is YYDKDF (reference sequence). Here the CDR3 DNA reads TGTGCCACCAGCAGAGTGCGGGGAGGGGGAGAGACCCAGTACTTC. Translating gives CATSRVRGGGETQYF.

V usage is TRBV11-1 and J usage is TRBJ2-3; TRBD2 might be the D (6 bases). Germline V lookup: CDR1 SGHAT, CDR2 FQDESV (reference sequence). Trimming took off 7 bases at V and 4 bases at J, with 18 bases between the two ends. The CDR3 sequence is 15 residues long. CDR3 loop: CASTLGGRSADTQYF. The DNA for the CDR3 is TGTGCCAGCACCCTTGGAGGGAGGTCGGCAGATACGCAGTATTTT.

V is TRBV5-1 and J is TRBJ2-7; 12 nucleotides align to TRBD1. The length of the CDR3 is 17 residues. Unmatched junction bases numbered 14, after V lost 5 bases and J lost 5 bases. CDR1 is SGHRS, CDR2 YFSETQ, per germline. The CDR3 reads CASSKSGTGGIVDEQYF. The CDR3 DNA sequence: TGCGCCAGCAGTAAATCCGGGACAGGGGGCATCGTCGACGAGCAGTACTTC. Filled out from reference TRBV5-1 and TRBJ2-7, the complete variable domain reads KAGVTQTPRYLIKTRGQQVTLSCSPISGHRSVSWYQQTPGQGLQFLFEYFSETQRNKGNFPGRFSGRQFSNSRSEMNVSTLELGDSALYLCASSKSGTGGIVDEQYFGPGTRLTVT.